The 14 T cell receptor beta chains below all came from one sample that was sequenced in a study of CD8+ T cells in alopecia areata. Reverse transcription of extracted RNA yielded cDNA, which provided the sequencing template. Method: immunoSEQ multiplex PCR; TCRdb's copy keeps in-frame clones and lacks some. The table lists about 190,000 clones, about 60% of them singletons. As for treatment: oral pan-JAK inhibitor, 5-10 mg twice daily. Sequences were derived from CD4+ T cells sorted from blood, sampled at week 4, from a patient treated with tofacitinib. The receptors stem from a human donor with alopecia areata.

This clone was observed a few times. The chain is built from TRBV7-9 and TRBJ1-4; no clear D. The germline V gene has CDR1 SEHNR and CDR2 FQNEAQ (reference sequence). Trimming shortened V by 0 bases and J by 4 bases, and 3 bases separated the two germline ends. The CDR3 contains 13 residues. CDR3 DNA: TGTGCCAGCAGCTTAGCCAGTAATGAAAAACTGTTTTTT. It codes for CASSLASNEKLFF. Using reference TRBV7-9 and TRBJ1-4 for the parts outside the CDR3, the full variable domain is DTGVSQNPRHKITKRGQNVTFRCDPISEHNRLYWYRQTLGQGPEFLTYFQNEAQLEKSRLLSDRFSAERPKGSFSTLEIQRTEQGDSAMYLCASSLASNEKLFFGSGTQLSVL.

This chain joins TRBV29-1 and TRBJ1-1; no definite D call. The CDR3 is 14 amino acids. Trimming removed 4 bases at V and 0 bases at J, with 12 bases between. Germline V lookup: CDR1 SQVTM, CDR2 ANQGSEA. Written as DNA, the CDR3 is TGCAGCGTTGTACGTGAAAGGCTGAACACTGAAGCTTTCTTT. Its translation is CSVVRERLNTEAFF.

The CDR3: CSVEQGSAEAFF. DNA for the CDR3: TGCAGCGTCGAACAGGGGTCGGCTGAAGCTTTCTTT. The chain uses TRBV29-1 and TRBJ1-1; TRBD1 agrees at 7 bases. Trimming cost V 6 bases and J 6 bases; bases outside gene matches: 7. The CDR3 runs 12 residues. CDR1 and CDR2 (germline): SQVTM, ANQGSEA.

The rearrangement links TRBV15 to TRBJ1-2; weak D call: TRBD1 (6 bases). The CDR3 sequence is 15 residues long. The V and J ends lost 3 bases and 8 bases respectively, with 19 bases between them. Germline V gene data show CDR1 as LNHNV and CDR2 as YYDKDF (reference sequence). In DNA, the CDR3 is TGTGCCACCAGCAGTAGCCTGAACACAGGGCAAGGCTACACCTTC. Encoded protein: CATSSSLNTGQGYTF.

The V gene is TRBV2, the J gene TRBJ2-2; no reliable D call. From germline, CDR1 is SNHLY and CDR2 FYNNEI. The CDR3 is 12 residues long. V lost 1 base, J lost 7 bases, and 4 bases lay in between. This CDR3 reads CASSEGFGELFF. CDR3 sequence (DNA): TGTGCCAGCAGTGAAGGGTTCGGGGAGCTGTTTTTT.

V gene TRBV25-1 combines with J gene TRBJ1-4; D gene unclear. CDR1 is MGHDK, CDR2 SYGVNS, per germline. The CDR3 covers 15 residues. V shed 4 bases and J shed 7 bases, with 16 bases lying between them. The CDR3 here is CASSVPGWLPEKLFF. The CDR3 DNA is TGTGCCAGCAGTGTACCGGGGTGGTTGCCTGAAAAACTGTTTTTT.

The V and J genes are TRBV5-1 and TRBJ2-5; tentative D call: TRBD2 (6 bases). The CDR3 spans 15 residues. With 3 bases removed from V and 5 bases from J, the gap between germline ends came to 17 bases. CDR1 and CDR2 (germline): SGHRS, YFSETQ. CDR3 residues: CASSSPLAFKETQYF. The CDR3 nucleotides read TGCGCCAGCAGCTCCCCACTAGCCTTCAAGGAGACCCAGTACTTC.

The chain uses TRBV7-2 and TRBJ1-3; unclear D gene. Trimming left V 3 bases short and J 0 bases short, with 12 bases between. The CDR3 is 16 amino acids. The germline V gene has CDR1 SGHTA and CDR2 FQGNSA. The CDR3: CASSFSGGNSGNTIYF. Written as DNA, the CDR3 is TGTGCCAGCAGCTTTTCCGGCGGGAACTCTGGAAACACCATATATTTT.

This clone has only a few counts. The chain joins TRBV7-6 to TRBJ2-5; no clear D. Between the trimmed V and J ends, which lost 4 bases and 2 bases, there was a span of 8 bases. This CDR3 has 13 residues. CDR1 is SGHVS, CDR2 FNYEAQ, per germline. As DNA, the CDR3 is TGTGCCAGCAGCTCGCTTCGACAAGAGACCCAGTACTTC. Protein: CASSSLRQETQYF.

The chain joins TRBV30 to TRBJ2-7, with TRBD1 matching 10 bases. This CDR3 is built from 14 residues. CDR1 and CDR2 (germline): GTSNPN, SVGIG (reference sequence). J gave up 5 bases and V 4 bases, and 8 bases lay outside the gene matches. This CDR3 is CAWTQDRGVDEQYF. The DNA for the CDR3 is TGTGCCTGGACCCAGGACAGGGGGGTCGACGAGCAGTACTTC.

The V gene is TRBV11-2, the J gene TRBJ2-5, with 7 bases identical to TRBD2. Germline values: CDR1 SGHAT, CDR2 FQNNGV. This CDR3 has 15 residues. Germline trimming cut 4 bases from V and 5 bases from J; bases unmatched to any gene: 10. CDR3 sequence: CASSSTGRREETQYF. For the CDR3, the DNA is TGTGCCAGCAGCTCCACCGGACGGCGGGAGGAGACCCAGTACTTC.

The CDR3 is CASTSRAYEQYF. CDR3 coding DNA: TGTGCCAGCACCTCCCGAGCCTACGAGCAGTACTTC. The J gene is TRBJ2-7, the V gene TRBV27; D not resolved. Trimming took 7 bases from V and 2 from J, leaving 9 bases between them. Germline-derived CDR1 and CDR2 are MNHEY and SMNVEV (reference sequence). The CDR3 spans 12 residues.

The chain combines TRBV5-1 with TRBJ2-5; D possibly corresponds to TRBD2 (6 bases). Deletions cut 4 bases from V and 2 bases from J, with 9 bases between. The CDR3 loop spans 13 amino acids. Germline V CDR1 and CDR2: SGHRS, YFSETQ. CDR3 residues: CASSMGLQETQYF. For the CDR3, the DNA is TGCGCCAGCAGCATGGGACTTCAAGAGACCCAGTACTTC. Full variable domain (remainder filled in from reference TRBV5-1 and TRBJ2-5): KAGVTQTPRYLIKTRGQQVTLSCSPISGHRSVSWYQQTPGQGLQFLFEYFSETQRNKGNFPGRFSGRQFSNSRSEMNVSTLELGDSALYLCASSMGLQETQYFGPGTRLLVL.

The V call is TRBV15, the J call TRBJ2-5, with D tentatively TRBD1 (6 bases). CDR1 and CDR2 from the germline V gene are LNHNV and YYDKDF (reference sequence). This CDR3 has 13 amino acids. V lost 1 base to trimming and J lost 5 bases, with 8 bases between them. The CDR3 nucleotides read TGTGCCACCAGCAGAGGCCAGGGGGAGACCCAGTACTTC. This codes for CATSRGQGETQYF.